Below, 29 T cell receptor beta chains from the same sample are listed, as sequenced in a study of blood T cell repertoires in COVID-19. Some clones are missing from TCRdb's copy, which holds only in-frame ones; the method was immunoSEQ multiplex PCR. The table records approximately 100,000 clones, 70% to 85% of them present only once. The sample comprised peripheral blood. The receptors derive from a human donor in a cohort sampled during active COVID-19.

The chain carries TRBV30 and TRBJ1-4; D unresolved. The CDR3 is made up of 16 amino acids. Germline values: CDR1 GTSNPN, CDR2 SVGIG (reference sequence). Trimming pared 2 bases from V and 1 base from J, leaving 14 bases between. The CDR3 loop reads CAWSYSVAGTNEKLFF. For the CDR3, the DNA is TGTGCCTGGAGTTACAGTGTGGCCGGAACTAATGAAAAACTGTTTTTT.

The chain couples TRBV5-6 to TRBJ1-1, with D perhaps TRBD1 (6 bases). The germline V and J ends were trimmed by 0 bases and 6 bases, with 9 bases remaining between them. CDR3 length: 13 amino acids. Germline CDR1 and CDR2: SGHDT and YYEEEE. The CDR3 sequence: CASSLGSGAEAFF. CDR3 DNA sequence: TGTGCCAGCAGCTTGGGGTCAGGGGCTGAAGCTTTCTTT.

This CDR3 reads CASSYSTRDEQFF. DNA for the CDR3: TGCGCCAGCAGCTACTCGACTAGAGATGAGCAGTTCTTC. The chain links TRBV4-3 to TRBJ2-1; D may be TRBD2 (6 bases). With 5 bases removed from V and 8 bases from J, the gap between germline ends came to 13 bases. The length of the CDR3 is 13 residues. Germline-derived CDR1 and CDR2 are LGHNA and YSLEER.

This chain connects TRBV6-5 to TRBJ1-2; 8 bases fit TRBD1. The CDR3 has 13 amino acids. Germline values: CDR1 MNHEY, CDR2 SVGAGI. V lost 5 bases and J lost 4; bases outside the gene matches: 3. CDR3 nucleotide sequence: TGTGCCAGCAGTCTAACAGGGGGCTATGGCTACACCTTC. It yields the protein CASSLTGGYGYTF.

CDR3 region: CAWRHSGRYEQYF. The CDR3 coding sequence is TGTGCCTGGAGACATAGTGGGCGCTACGAGCAGTACTTC. The rearrangement uses TRBV30 and TRBJ2-7; no clear D gene. Deletions cut 3 bases from V and 3 bases from J, with 12 bases between. The V gene's germline CDR1 is GTSNPN and CDR2 SVGIG (reference sequence). This CDR3 spans 13 amino acids.

The V call is TRBV19, the J call TRBJ2-7; perhaps TRBD1 as D (6 bases). This CDR3 is built from 14 residues. Germline-derived CDR1 and CDR2 are LNHDA and SQIVND (reference sequence). Deletions cut 5 bases from V and 0 bases from J, with 11 bases between. The CDR3 DNA is TGTGCCAGTAGTTTCACAGGGAGCTCCTACGAGCAGTACTTC. The encoded protein is CASSFTGSSYEQYF.

This chain uses TRBV7-2 with TRBJ1-2, with no clear D. The CDR3 has 15 residues. Germline V lookup: CDR1 SGHTA, CDR2 FQGNSA. Trimming cost V 7 bases and J 2 bases, with 17 bases left between them. Here the CDR3 reads CASTLPGVVNYGYTF. CDR3 nucleotides: TGTGCCAGCACCCTCCCGGGAGTAGTAAACTATGGCTACACCTTC.

This clone occurred once. The chain employs TRBV30 and TRBJ2-1, with 13 bases lining up with TRBD2. This CDR3 comprises 17 residues. Germline trimming cut 1 base from V and 10 bases from J; bases unmatched to any gene: 13. Germline V gene sequence: CDR1 GTSNPN, CDR2 SVGIG (reference sequence). The CDR3 region has the DNA TGTGCCTGGAGTGCCACCCTCGGGACTAGCGGGACGCAGGAGCAGTTCTTC. Encoded protein: CAWSATLGTSGTQEQFF.

This clone was recorded a few times. This chain connects TRBV7-2 to TRBJ2-1; 9 nucleotides align to TRBD1. This CDR3 is built from 14 residues. V lost 8 bases to trimming and J lost 7 bases; unmatched junction nucleotides: 9. Per the germline V gene, CDR1 is SGHTA and CDR2 is FQGNSA. The CDR3 bases are TGTGCCAGCTGTAGGACAGGGGTCGGGAATGAGCAGTTCTTC. This codes for CASCRTGVGNEQFF.

The chain employs TRBV10-3 and TRBJ2-1, with 10 bases identical to TRBD1. The CDR3 is 16 amino acids. The germline gives CDR1 ENHRY, CDR2 SYGVKD. Trimming at V came to 2 bases and at J to 3 bases, leaving 4 bases not matched to a gene. The CDR3 DNA reads TGTGCCATCAGTGAGGTTTGGACAGGGGGCTACAATGAGCAGTTCTTC. It translates to CAISEVWTGGYNEQFF.

This clone has just a few counts. The genes are TRBV5-4 and TRBJ2-3; TRBD2 matches 10 bases. The V and J ends lost 4 bases and 0 bases, in that order; junction bases with no gene match: 11. The germline V gene encodes CDR1 SGHNT and CDR2 YYREEE (reference sequence). CDR3 length equals 18 residues. CDR3 region: CASSEKKGTSVSTDTQYF. CDR3 DNA: TGTGCCAGCAGCGAAAAAAAGGGGACTAGCGTTAGCACAGATACGCAGTATTTT.

CDR3 amino acids: CASSMGQDYEQYF. For the CDR3, the DNA is TGTGCCAGTAGTATGGGACAGGACTACGAGCAGTACTTC. The V call is TRBV19, the J call TRBJ2-7; 8 bases fit TRBD1. The CDR3 sequence is 13 residues long. The V gene end was trimmed by 3 bases and the J gene end by 3 bases; junction bases not matched to a gene: 1. Per germline, CDR1 LNHDA and CDR2 SQIVND (reference sequence).

CDR3 residues: CASSDHLNLAGVGNEQFF. CDR3 in DNA: TGTGCCAGCAGCGATCACTTAAATTTAGCGGGAGTTGGCAATGAGCAGTTCTTC. The gene calls are TRBV9 and TRBJ2-1; TRBD2 aligns across 9 bases. The CDR3 length is 18 residues. CDR1 is SGDLS, CDR2 YYNGEE, per germline. V was clipped by 3 bases and J by 6 bases; unmatched bases: 16.

The V gene is TRBV19, the J gene TRBJ2-2, with D tentatively TRBD1 (6 bases). Per the germline V gene, CDR1 is LNHDA and CDR2 is SQIVND (reference sequence). The V end lost 1 base, the J end lost 4 bases, and 16 bases lay between the germline ends. The CDR3 runs 17 residues. CDR3 region: CASSIVLGTPVTGELFF. CDR3 nucleotides: TGTGCCAGTAGTATAGTTCTCGGGACACCAGTCACCGGGGAGCTGTTTTTT.

In nucleotides, the CDR3 is TGTGCCAGCAGCTTTCATCCCGGGACAGGGATCACAGATACGCAGTATTTT. This gives the protein CASSFHPGTGITDTQYF. The V call is TRBV11-2, the J call TRBJ2-3; 9 nucleotides line up with TRBD1. Looked up from germline, CDR1 is SGHAT and CDR2 is FQNNGV. V shed 3 bases and J 2 bases; nucleotides not matched to a gene: 9. The length of the CDR3 is 17 residues.

The CDR3 DNA sequence: TGTGCCAGCAGCTTGCCGGGACTAGCGGACTCCTACGAGCAGTACTTC. It codes for CASSLPGLADSYEQYF. The chain links TRBV5-5 to TRBJ2-7; 11 bases match TRBD2. In germline, CDR1 is SGHKS, CDR2 YYEKEE (reference sequence). This CDR3 spans 16 amino acids. V trimming: 1 base; J trimming: 0 bases; junction bases outside the gene matches: 3.

CDR3 loop: CATPWGGEGGKQYF. The CDR3 DNA reads TGTGCCACCCCGTGGGGTGGGGAGGGCGGCAAGCAGTACTTC. The V gene is TRBV19, the J gene TRBJ2-7, with 7 positions matching TRBD2. With 10 bases clipped from V and 8 bases from J, the junction kept 17 bases outside the gene matches. Germline V gene lookup returns CDR1 LNHDA and CDR2 SQIVND (reference sequence). The CDR3 is 14 residues long.

The CDR3 coding sequence is TGTGCCAGCAGCAAACCCGGCGGCCCGCCCTACGAGCAGTACTTC. Amino acids: CASSKPGGPPYEQYF. V and J are TRBV21-1 and TRBJ2-7; the table names TRBD2, a call not compared with the DNA. TRBV21-1 is assigned pseudogene status. This CDR3 is 15 amino acids long.

This chain uses TRBV10-3 with TRBJ1-5, with D maybe TRBD1 (6 bases). From germline, CDR1 is ENHRY and CDR2 SYGVKD. The CDR3 is 14 residues long. V was shortened by 0 bases and J by 4 bases, with 7 bases between the two germline ends. The CDR3 DNA reads TGTGCCATCAGTGAGTCGAGGGGGAATCAGCCCCAGCATTTT. Translating gives CAISESRGNQPQHF.

This clone has just one count. V is TRBV25-1 and J is TRBJ1-2; 7 bases agree with TRBD1. J gave up 5 bases and V 1 base, and 7 bases lay outside the gene matches. Germline assignment: CDR1 MGHDK and CDR2 SYGVNS. The CDR3 has 15 residues. The CDR3 nucleotides read TGTGCCAGCAGTGAATTTTACAGGGGTTCTTATGGCTACACCTTC. This encodes CASSEFYRGSYGYTF.

The V and J genes are TRBV2 and TRBJ2-2, with 7 bases aligning to TRBD1. CDR1 is SNHLY and CDR2 is FYNNEI in the germline V gene. The CDR3 has 17 amino acids. The J segment lost 2 bases and the V segment lost 5 bases, leaving 11 bases of the junction unmatched. CDR3: CASSWDRTLENTGELFF. CDR3 DNA sequence: TGTGCCAGCAGTTGGGACAGAACCCTGGAAAACACCGGGGAGCTGTTTTTT.

This chain connects TRBV19 to TRBJ1-2; D possibly corresponds to TRBD1 (6 bases). Germline V lookup: CDR1 LNHDA, CDR2 SQIVND (reference sequence). The V gene lost 4 bases and the J gene lost 7 bases, with 16 bases spanning the gap. The length of the CDR3 is 14 residues. The CDR3 region is CASSTRDTHLGYTF. CDR3 DNA sequence: TGTGCCAGTAGTACCCGGGACACCCACCTTGGCTACACCTTC.

V gene TRBV6-1 combines with J gene TRBJ2-5; 10 bases are shared with TRBD2. V shed 4 bases, J shed 6 bases, and the junction held 11 bases outside the gene matches. CDR3 length equals 16 residues. The V gene's germline CDR1 is MNHNS and CDR2 SASEGT. CDR3 DNA: TGTGCCAGCAGTGGAGGACTAGCGGAGGAAATGAAGACCCAGTACTTC. Protein sequence: CASSGGLAEEMKTQYF.

The chain couples TRBV19 to TRBJ1-6, with D possibly being TRBD1 (5 bases). The CDR3 spans 14 residues. V lost 6 bases and J 7 bases, leaving 13 bases between the germline ends. Per the germline V gene, CDR1 is LNHDA and CDR2 is SQIVND (reference sequence). The CDR3 DNA is TGTGCCAGTAGATCGGGACTGGAGAATTCACCCCTCCACTTT. Translation: CASRSGLENSPLHF.

The V call is TRBV9, the J call TRBJ2-2; TRBD2 is a possible D gene (5 bases). The CDR3 is 13 amino acids. Germline lookup yields CDR1 SGDLS and CDR2 YYNGEE. V was trimmed by 1 base and J by 7 bases, leaving 8 bases between them. The CDR3 loop reads CASSVFEGGELFF. CDR3 DNA sequence: TGTGCCAGCAGCGTATTCGAGGGCGGGGAGCTGTTTTTT. Full variable domain (missing parts from reference TRBV9 and TRBJ2-2): DSGVTQTPKHLITATGQRVTLRCSPRSGDLSVYWYQQSLDQGLQFLIQYYNGEERAKGNILERFSAQQFPDLHSELNLSSLELGDSALYFCASSVFEGGELFFGEGSRLTVL.

The rearrangement uses TRBV18 and TRBJ1-1; TRBD1 agrees at 8 bases. The V gene's germline CDR1 is KGHSH and CDR2 LQKENI. The CDR3 covers 15 residues. V trimming: 3 bases; J trimming: 1 base; junction bases outside the gene matches: 4. The CDR3, as DNA: TGTGCCAGCTCACCTCCGGGACAGGCGAACACTGAAGCTTTCTTT. Translation: CASSPPGQANTEAFF. Full variable domain (missing parts from reference TRBV18 and TRBJ1-1): NAGVMQNPRHLVRRRGQEARLRCSPMKGHSHVYWYRQLPEEGLKFMVYLQKENIIDESGMPKERFSAEFPKEGPSILRIQQVVRGDSAAYFCASSPPGQANTEAFFGQGTRLTVV.

The gene calls are TRBV30 and TRBJ2-1; D might be TRBD2 (6 bases). CDR1 is GTSNPN, CDR2 SVGIG, per germline (reference sequence). The CDR3 contains 13 residues. Trimming pared 3 bases from V and 7 bases from J, leaving 13 bases between. The CDR3 is CAWRLASLNEQFF. The CDR3 DNA reads as TGTGCCTGGAGGCTAGCGAGTTTGAATGAGCAGTTCTTC. The full variable domain, rest sourced from reference TRBV30 and TRBJ2-1, is SQTIHQWPATLVQPVGSPLSLECTVEGTSNPNLYWYRQAAGRGLQLLFYSVGIGQISSEVPQNLSASRPQDRQFILSSKKLLLSDSGFYLCAWRLASLNEQFFGPGTRLTVL.

The chain recombines TRBV7-2 with TRBJ1-1; no clear D. Trimming left V 2 bases short and J 7 bases short, with 8 bases between. Germline CDR1 is SGHTA and CDR2 is FQGNSA. There are 12 residues in the CDR3. CDR3 sequence: CASSLLPVEAFF. CDR3 bases: TGTGCCAGCAGCTTATTGCCGGTTGAAGCTTTCTTT.

This chain links TRBV6-5 with TRBJ1-6, with 8 positions matching TRBD1. The CDR3 loop spans 15 amino acids. The V gene's germline CDR1 is MNHEY and CDR2 SVGAGI. The V segment lost 6 bases and the J segment 6 bases; nucleotides outside the gene matches: 7. CDR3 DNA: TGTGCCAGCAGCTACGGACAGGGACGTAATTCACCCCTCCACTTT. It encodes CASSYGQGRNSPLHF.